This T cell receptor beta chain was sequenced for a study of T cell responses to AZD1222 COVID-19 vaccine. Findings and limits, study-wide: Donors were chiefly white British, with a greater number of females, and clonal diversity was perhaps underestimated. Breadth and depth of Spike-specific TCRs rose after two AZD1222 doses.

The protocol was immunoSEQ multiplex PCR, while the TCRdb copy is restricted to in-frame clones and leaves out a portion. This sample has about 94,000 clones, with roughly 90% found just once. The CDR3 consists of 13 residues. The V end lost 3 bases, the J end lost 0 bases, and 5 bases lay between the germline ends. In germline, CDR1 is MNHNS, CDR2 SASEGT. In regard to this clone: What it recognizes is unknown.

This TCR derives from an adult who received the AZD1222 COVID-19 vaccine. The V call is TRBV6-1, the J call TRBJ1-1; D gene uncertain. Material: peripheral blood, obtained 28 days after the second AZD1222 dose. The CDR3 nucleotides read TGTGCCAGCAGTGATGTTTTGAACACTGAAGCTTTCTTT. Translated, it gives CASSDVLNTEAFF.